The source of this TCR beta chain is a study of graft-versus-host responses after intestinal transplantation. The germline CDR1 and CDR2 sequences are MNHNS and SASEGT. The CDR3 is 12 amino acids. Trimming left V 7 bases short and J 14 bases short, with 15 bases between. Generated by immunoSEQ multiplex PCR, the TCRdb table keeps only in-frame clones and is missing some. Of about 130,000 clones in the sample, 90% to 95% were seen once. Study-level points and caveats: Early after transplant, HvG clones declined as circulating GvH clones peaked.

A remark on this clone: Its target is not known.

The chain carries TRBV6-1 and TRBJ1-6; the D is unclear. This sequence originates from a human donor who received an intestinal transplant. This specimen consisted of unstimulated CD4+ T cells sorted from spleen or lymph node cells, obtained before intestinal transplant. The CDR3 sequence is CASTPISGTLHF. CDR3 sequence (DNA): TGTGCCAGCACCCCCATCTCCGGCACCCTCCACTTT.